Shown below are 2 T cell receptor beta chains from a single sample sequenced in a study of regulatory T cells in long-lasting Graves disease. Noted time point: newly diagnosed GD, antithyroid drugs for less than 3 months. RNA isolated from PBMCs was used to make the TCR library. For TCR beta, libraries came from iRepertoire HTBI primers and Arm-PCR of CDR3 regions. In TCRdb, the multiplex PCR reads were re-called with MiXCR into one record per CDR3 protein. This table has approximately 540,000 distinct CDR3 sequences, more than 10% appearing once. These data also formed part of another study, on T cells in Graves' hyperthyroidism and ophthalmopathy.

This specimen consisted of peripheral blood mononuclear cells (PBMCs), obtained at new diagnosis, from a patient treated with antithyroid drugs. These TCRs come from a woman aged 25 to 39 with Graves disease.

This clonotype was seen many times. V is TRBV18 and J is TRBJ2-7; 9 bases are shared with TRBD1. The CDR3 contains 14 residues. Germline V gene lookup returns CDR1 KGHSH and CDR2 LQKENI. Trimming removed 4 bases from V and 5 bases from J; junction bases left unmatched: 6. The CDR3 nucleotides are TGTGCCAGCTCACAAAGGGACAGGGTCGACGAGCAGTACTTC. It encodes CASSQRDRVDEQYF.

There are many counts of this clonotype. The rearrangement uses TRBV18 and TRBJ1-1; TRBD1 might be the D (6 bases). Germline CDR1 and CDR2: KGHSH and LQKENI. The CDR3 has 15 amino acids. The ends were cut back, 5 bases at V and 0 bases at J, with 13 bases in the middle. CDR3 bases: TGTGCCAGCTCAGCGGGGAGGGGGATGAACACTGAAGCTTTCTTT. This translates into CASSAGRGMNTEAFF. Full variable domain (outside the CDR3, taken from reference TRBV18 and TRBJ1-1): NAGVMQNPRHLVRRRGQEARLRCSPMKGHSHVYWYRQLPEEGLKFMVYLQKENIIDESGMPKERFSAEFPKEGPSILRIQQVVRGDSAAYFCASSAGRGMNTEAFFGQGTRLTVV.